This TCR beta chain was captured in a study of beta chain features in type 1 diabetes. Blood was collected once per donor into heparin, averaging about 116 mL. The CDR3 length is 13 residues. The germline CDR1 and CDR2 sequences are SGHRS and YFSETQ. Trimming took off 7 bases at V and 1 base at J, with 11 bases between the two ends. This clone occurred a few times. Its antigen is not identified. What was sequenced were expressed TCRB transcripts, since all of the isolated RNA had been reverse transcribed. TCRdb's table, derived via immunoSEQ multiplex PCR, lists solely in-frame clones and lacks some. The sample yields some 250,000 clones, around 13% seen once. Whole-study results and caveats: Type 1 diabetes patients showed a moderate but significant shortening of TCRB CDR3s in all four CD4+ subsets.

The chain recombines TRBV5-1 with TRBJ1-2, with D maybe TRBD1 (6 bases). The origin of this receptor is a man aged 30 to 39 with type 1 diabetes. Input material: naive CD4+ T cells from blood. The DNA for the CDR3 is TGCGCCAGCGCTACACAGGGTAACTATGGCTACACCTTC. It specifies CASATQGNYGYTF.